This T cell receptor beta chain was captured by sequencing in a study of chemoradiotherapy in HPV16-positive cancers. The study, taken as a whole, reports: During treatment, candidate HPV-specific clones and E7-related motifs expanded in tumor. HPV-responsive T-cell expansion during chemoradiotherapy was linked to improved recurrence-free survival in HPV16-positive patients.

On this clone: Its specificity is unknown.

This CDR3 is built from 16 residues. The germline gives CDR1 SGHAT, CDR2 FQDESV (reference sequence). The trim removed 4 bases at V and 6 bases at J, leaving 14 bases unmatched. Only in-frame clones appear in the TCRdb table, and some are missing; sequencing was by immunoSEQ multiplex PCR. In the table there are approximately 38,000 clones, roughly 77% of which are singletons. This chain joins TRBV11-1 and TRBJ2-5; 7 bases align to TRBD2. The material sequenced was blood, taken from a patient who underwent chemoradiotherapy. The TCR originated in a human donor with HPV-associated anogenital cancer. The CDR3 spells CASSSRGSGDGQTQYF. The CDR3 nucleotides read TGTGCCAGCAGCTCTCGGGGGAGCGGGGATGGACAGACCCAGTACTTC.